These 10 T cell receptor beta chains were sequenced from one sample in a study of blood T cells in healthy people across ages. For the second PCR, which ran for 7 to 11 cycles, a sample-barcoded 5' primer and a J-beta primer mix were used. MiXCR was run by TCRdb on the 5' RACE reads, yielding one entry per CDR3 protein. The table records 790,000 or so distinct CDR3 sequences, around 50% of them present only once. Material for sequencing was blood. These receptors were obtained from a man at least 80 years old in good health.

V is TRBV6-2 or TRBV6-3 and J is TRBJ2-7, with TRBD2 identical over 14 bases. Trimming removed 7 bases from V and 3 bases from J; junction bases left unmatched: 8. Germline lookup yields CDR1 MNHEY and CDR2 SVGEGT. The CDR3 covers 16 residues. The DNA of the CDR3 is TGTGCCAGCACCTACGGACTAGCGGGAGGAAACTACGAGCAGTACTTC. Translation gives CASTYGLAGGNYEQYF.

This clonotype was seen only a few times. The chain recombines TRBV11-2 with TRBJ2-1; a possible D gene is TRBD2 (5 bases). Between the trimmed V and J ends, which lost 4 bases and 0 bases, there was a span of 13 bases. CDR3 length: 16 amino acids. From germline, CDR1 is SGHAT and CDR2 FQNNGV. The CDR3 bases are TGTGCCAGCAGCTCTAACTTCGGAGGCTCCTACAATGAGCAGTTCTTC. Its translation: CASSSNFGGSYNEQFF. The full variable domain, in which reference TRBV11-2 and TRBJ2-1 provide the parts outside the CDR3, is EAGVAQSPRYKIIEKRQSVAFWCNPISGHATLYWYQQILGQGPKLLIQFQNNGVVDDSQLPKDRFSAERLKGVDSTLKIQPAKLEDSAVYLCASSSNFGGSYNEQFFGPGTRLTVL.

The chain recombines TRBV2 with TRBJ2-7; a possible D gene is TRBD2 (7 bases). V lost 5 bases and J lost 0, with 14 bases in between. This CDR3 spans 15 amino acids. Looked up from germline, CDR1 is SNHLY and CDR2 is FYNNEI. In DNA, the CDR3 is TGTGCCAGCAGTCAACGGGGGGCGACCTCCTACGAGCAGTACTTC. This codes for CASSQRGATSYEQYF.

The gene calls are TRBV4-2 and TRBJ1-5; D remains unclear. The CDR3 sequence is 14 residues long. Trimming stripped 1 base from V and 5 bases from J, with 9 bases between. The germline V gene encodes CDR1 LGHNA and CDR2 YNFKEQ. The CDR3 loop is CASSQAQDDQPQHF. CDR3 DNA: TGTGCCAGCAGCCAAGCTCAGGACGATCAGCCCCAGCATTTT.

The sample holds many counts of this clonotype. This chain uses TRBV11-3 with TRBJ2-7; D might be TRBD1 (5 bases). Germline V lookup: CDR1 SGHNT, CDR2 YENEEA. V lost 6 bases, J lost 1 base, and 10 bases lay in between. There are 13 residues in the CDR3. The DNA of the CDR3 is TGTGCCAGCAGTCCAGGGTTTTCCTACGAGCAGTACTTC. Translating it yields CASSPGFSYEQYF. Combining the CDR3 with reference TRBV11-3 and TRBJ2-7 gives the whole variable domain EAGVVQSPRYKIIEKKQPVAFWCNPISGHNTLYWYLQNLGQGPELLIRYENEEAVDDSQLPKDRFSAERLKGVDSTLKIQPAELGDSAVYLCASSPGFSYEQYFGPGTRLTVT.

This clonotype was counted ten times or more. This chain connects TRBV10-3 to TRBJ2-7; 8 nucleotides match TRBD1. The CDR3 is 13 amino acids. CDR1 and CDR2 from the germline V gene are ENHRY and SYGVKD. After removal of 11 bases from V and 3 bases from J, the junction contained 9 bases not matched to a gene. The CDR3 bases are TGTGCCGCTCAGGTGGACAGGGACTACGAGCAGTACTTC. It encodes CAAQVDRDYEQYF.

This chain connects TRBV5-1 to TRBJ2-5, with 12 bases aligning to TRBD1. Germline V CDR1 and CDR2: SGHRS, YFSETQ. J was trimmed by 4 bases and V by 0 bases; bases with no gene match: 7. CDR3 length: 17 amino acids. As DNA, the CDR3 is TGCGCCAGCAGCTTGGGACCGGGACAGGGGGCAAGAGAGACCCAGTACTTC. Residues: CASSLGPGQGARETQYF.

This clonotype has ten or more counts. V gene TRBV7-6 combines with J gene TRBJ2-1; the D is unclear. The CDR3 covers 13 residues. Per the germline V gene, CDR1 is SGHVS and CDR2 is FNYEAQ. V lost 1 base, J lost 6 bases, and 7 bases lay in between. The CDR3 here is CASSLDQVNEQFF. The CDR3 coding sequence is TGTGCCAGCAGCTTAGACCAGGTCAATGAGCAGTTCTTC.

This clonotype was observed a handful of times. The rearrangement links TRBV28 to TRBJ2-3; D is possibly TRBD1 or TRBD2 (5 bases each). CDR1 MDHEN and CDR2 SYDVKM come from the germline V gene. This CDR3 comprises 14 residues. The V and J ends lost 6 bases and 8 bases respectively, with 18 bases between them. Here the CDR3 reads CASRSPSPQGTQYF. The CDR3 nucleotides read TGTGCCAGCAGATCCCCTAGCCCTCAGGGTACGCAGTATTTT.

This clonotype appeared a few times. The CDR3 DNA reads TGTGCCAGTAGTATCTCGTCAGAGACCCAGTACTTC. Protein sequence: CASSISSETQYF. V is TRBV19 and J is TRBJ2-5, with D hard to call. The CDR3 extends over 12 amino acids. Germline CDR1 and CDR2: LNHDA and SQIVND (reference sequence). Trimming shortened V by 3 bases and J by 4 bases, and 6 bases separated the two germline ends.